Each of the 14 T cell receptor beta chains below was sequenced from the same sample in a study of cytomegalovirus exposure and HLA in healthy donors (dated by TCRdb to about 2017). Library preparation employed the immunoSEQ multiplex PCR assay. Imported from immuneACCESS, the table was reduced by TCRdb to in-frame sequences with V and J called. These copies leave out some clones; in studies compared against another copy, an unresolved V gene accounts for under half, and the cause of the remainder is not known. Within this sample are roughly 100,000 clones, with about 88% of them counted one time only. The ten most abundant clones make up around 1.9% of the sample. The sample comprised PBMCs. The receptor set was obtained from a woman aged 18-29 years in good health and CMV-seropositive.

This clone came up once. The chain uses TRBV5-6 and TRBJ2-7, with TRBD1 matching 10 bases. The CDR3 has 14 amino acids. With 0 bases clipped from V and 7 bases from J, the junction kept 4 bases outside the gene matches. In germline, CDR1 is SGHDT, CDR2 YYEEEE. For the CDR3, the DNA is TGTGCCAGCAGCTTGGGACAGGGGGCTTGGGAGCAGTACTTC. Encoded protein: CASSLGQGAWEQYF.

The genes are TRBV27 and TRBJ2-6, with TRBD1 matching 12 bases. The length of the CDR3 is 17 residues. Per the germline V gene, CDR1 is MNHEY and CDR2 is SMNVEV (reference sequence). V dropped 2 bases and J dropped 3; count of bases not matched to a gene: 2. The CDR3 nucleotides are TGTGCCAGCAGTTTAAGGGACAGGGGGCTTGGGGCCAACGTCCTGACTTTC. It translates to CASSLRDRGLGANVLTF.

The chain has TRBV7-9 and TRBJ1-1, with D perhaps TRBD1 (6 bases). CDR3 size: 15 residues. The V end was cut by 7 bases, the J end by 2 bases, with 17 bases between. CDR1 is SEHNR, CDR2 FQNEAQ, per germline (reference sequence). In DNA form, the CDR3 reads TGTGCCAGCACCCCGAGGGACACCCAAAACACTGAAGCTTTCTTT. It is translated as CASTPRDTQNTEAFF.

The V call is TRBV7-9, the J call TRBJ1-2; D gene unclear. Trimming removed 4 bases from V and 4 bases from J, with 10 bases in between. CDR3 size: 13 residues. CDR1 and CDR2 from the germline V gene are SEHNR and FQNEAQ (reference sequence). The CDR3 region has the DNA TGTGCCAGCAGCTCAGGCCAAACCTATGGCTACACCTTC. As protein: CASSSGQTYGYTF.

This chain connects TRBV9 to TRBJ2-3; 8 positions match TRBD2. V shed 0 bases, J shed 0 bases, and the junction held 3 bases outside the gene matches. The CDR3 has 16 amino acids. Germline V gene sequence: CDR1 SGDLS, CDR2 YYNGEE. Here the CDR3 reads CASSVAGGSSTDTQYF. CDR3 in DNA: TGTGCCAGCAGCGTAGCGGGGGGGTCTAGCACAGATACGCAGTATTTT.

CDR3 amino acids: CASSQVGGGRTEAFF. DNA of the CDR3: TGTGCCAGCAGCCAAGTGGGCGGAGGGAGGACTGAAGCTTTCTTT. The chain recombines TRBV14 with TRBJ1-1; D is ambiguous. The CDR3 contains 15 residues. From germline, CDR1 is SGHDN and CDR2 FVKESK. Trimming cost V 1 base and J 5 bases, with 14 bases left between them.

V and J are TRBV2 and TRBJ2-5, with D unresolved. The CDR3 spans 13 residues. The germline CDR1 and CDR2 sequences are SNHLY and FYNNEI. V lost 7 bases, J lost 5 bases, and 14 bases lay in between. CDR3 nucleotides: TGTGCCAGCAAGGTCAATCACGGGGAGACCCAGTACTTC. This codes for CASKVNHGETQYF.

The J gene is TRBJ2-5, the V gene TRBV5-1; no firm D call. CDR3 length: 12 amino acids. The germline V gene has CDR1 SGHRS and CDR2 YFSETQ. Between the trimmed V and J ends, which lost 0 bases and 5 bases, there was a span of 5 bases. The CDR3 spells CASSLVRETQYF. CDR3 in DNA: TGCGCCAGCAGCTTGGTGCGCGAGACCCAGTACTTC.

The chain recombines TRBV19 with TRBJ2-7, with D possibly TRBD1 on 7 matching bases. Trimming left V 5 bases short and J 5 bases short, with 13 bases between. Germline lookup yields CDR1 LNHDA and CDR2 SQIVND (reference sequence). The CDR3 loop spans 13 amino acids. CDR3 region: CASSRRGLNEQYF. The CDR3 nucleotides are TGTGCCAGTAGTCGGAGGGGGCTCAACGAGCAGTACTTC.

The CDR3 protein is CASSQWDRGVNQPQHF. The CDR3 DNA sequence: TGCGCCAGCAGCCAGTGGGACAGGGGAGTCAATCAGCCCCAGCATTTT. The chain employs TRBV10-2 and TRBJ1-5; the match to TRBD1 covers 10 bases. Unmatched junction bases numbered 8, after V lost 6 bases and J lost 3 bases. Germline-derived CDR1 and CDR2 are WSHSY and SAAADI. This CDR3 is built from 16 residues.

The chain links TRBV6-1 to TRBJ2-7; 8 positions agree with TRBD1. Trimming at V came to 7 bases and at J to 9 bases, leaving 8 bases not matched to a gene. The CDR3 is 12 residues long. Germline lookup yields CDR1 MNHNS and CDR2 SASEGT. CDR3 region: CASIPGQGGQYF. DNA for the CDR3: TGTGCCAGCATCCCCGGACAGGGTGGGCAGTACTTC.

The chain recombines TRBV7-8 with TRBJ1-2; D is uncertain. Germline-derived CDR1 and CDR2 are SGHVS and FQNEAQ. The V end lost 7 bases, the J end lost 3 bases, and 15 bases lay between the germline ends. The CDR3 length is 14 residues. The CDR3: CASTGSHGHYGYTF. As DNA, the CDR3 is TGTGCCAGCACCGGAAGCCATGGGCACTATGGCTACACCTTC.

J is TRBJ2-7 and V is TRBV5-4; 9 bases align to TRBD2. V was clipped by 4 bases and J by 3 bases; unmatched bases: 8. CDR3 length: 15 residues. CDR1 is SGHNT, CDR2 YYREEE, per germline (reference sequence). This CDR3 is CASSLWGLANYEQYF. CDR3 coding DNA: TGTGCCAGCAGCCTTTGGGGACTAGCCAACTACGAGCAGTACTTC. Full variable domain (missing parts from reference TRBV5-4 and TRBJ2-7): ETGVTQSPTHLIKTRGQQVTLRCSSQSGHNTVSWYQQALGQGPQFIFQYYREEENGRGNFPPRFSGLQFPNYSSELNVNALELDDSALYLCASSLWGLANYEQYFGPGTRLTVT.

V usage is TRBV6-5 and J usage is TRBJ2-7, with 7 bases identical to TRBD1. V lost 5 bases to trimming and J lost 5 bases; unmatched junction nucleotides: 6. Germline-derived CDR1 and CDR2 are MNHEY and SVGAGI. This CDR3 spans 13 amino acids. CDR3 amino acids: CASSATGANEQYV. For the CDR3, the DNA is TGTGCCAGCAGTGCTACAGGGGCGAACGAGCAGTACGTC.